This T cell receptor beta chain was captured by sequencing in a study of synovial regulatory T cells in juvenile arthritis. Sequenced by immunoSEQ multiplex PCR; TCRdb stores in-frame clones only, minus some. The listing contains 3,000 or so clones. Study observations and caveats: CDR3 overlap with synovial Tregs was higher for iaTregs than other blood Tregs.

This CDR3 contains 13 residues. No DNA is listed. The germline gives CDR1 MDHEN, CDR2 SYDVKM. Each patient with active arthritis gave synovial fluid along with matched peripheral blood. Synovial Treg cells showed FOXP3 TSDR demethylation like blood Treg cells. Considering frequency, this clone is medium-sized. Its specificity is unknown. The material sequenced was Treg cells from the synovium. The receptor's source is a donor aged 2-30 years with juvenile idiopathic arthritis. The chain recombines TRBV28 with TRBJ2-1; there is no DNA to check the TCRdb D call of TRBD2. CDR3 residues: CASRPGGVSVQFF.